This TCR beta chain was documented in a study of T cells in Graves' hyperthyroidism and ophthalmopathy. The V and J ends lost 1 base and 3 bases respectively, with 13 bases between them. The CDR3 sequence is 15 residues long. Per germline, CDR1 SEHNR and CDR2 FQNEAQ (reference sequence). A patient was excluded if there was uncontrolled infection, other autoimmune disease, pregnancy or lactation. This clonotype was seen only once. As yet, its antigen is unknown. Overall study findings and caveats: From stable hyperthyroidism, ophthalmopathy was separated by a 13 V-J model.

RNA transcripts yielded amplified TCR beta CDR3 regions. With the HTBI primer set, the TCR CDR3 went through a first round of RT-PCR. TCRdb called the multiplex PCR reads again in MiXCR, with one record for every CDR3 protein. Of approximately 870,000 distinct CDR3 sequences in the sample, 35% to 40% are singletons; the top ten hold approximately 8.7%. The sequencing input was blood. The chain joins TRBV7-9 to TRBJ2-7; D uncertain. This receptor was taken from a man in his late teens or twenties with Graves' hyperthyroidism. As DNA, the CDR3 is TGTGCCAGCAGCTTAGGATTGAACCAGTTCTACGAGCAGTACTTC. Protein: CASSLGLNQFYEQYF.